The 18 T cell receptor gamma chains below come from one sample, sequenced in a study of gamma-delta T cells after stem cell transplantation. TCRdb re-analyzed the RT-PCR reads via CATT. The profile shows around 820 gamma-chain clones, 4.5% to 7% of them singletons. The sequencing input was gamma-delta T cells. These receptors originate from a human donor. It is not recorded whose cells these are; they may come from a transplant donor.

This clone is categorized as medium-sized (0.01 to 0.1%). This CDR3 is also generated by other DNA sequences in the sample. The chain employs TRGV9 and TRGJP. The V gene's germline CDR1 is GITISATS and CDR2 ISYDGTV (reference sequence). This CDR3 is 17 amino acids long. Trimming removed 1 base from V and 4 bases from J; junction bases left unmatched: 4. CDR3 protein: CALWEVHQELGKKIKVF. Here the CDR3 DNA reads TGTGCCTTGTGGGAGGTTCACCAAGAGTTGGGCAAAAAAATCAAGGTATTT.

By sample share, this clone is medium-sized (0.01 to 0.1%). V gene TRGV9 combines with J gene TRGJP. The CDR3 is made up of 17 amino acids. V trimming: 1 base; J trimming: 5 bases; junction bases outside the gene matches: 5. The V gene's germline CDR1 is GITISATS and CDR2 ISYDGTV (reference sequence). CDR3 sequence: CALWEVIEELGKKIKVF. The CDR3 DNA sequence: TGTGCCTTGTGGGAGGTTATTGAAGAGTTGGGCAAAAAAATCAAGGTATTT.

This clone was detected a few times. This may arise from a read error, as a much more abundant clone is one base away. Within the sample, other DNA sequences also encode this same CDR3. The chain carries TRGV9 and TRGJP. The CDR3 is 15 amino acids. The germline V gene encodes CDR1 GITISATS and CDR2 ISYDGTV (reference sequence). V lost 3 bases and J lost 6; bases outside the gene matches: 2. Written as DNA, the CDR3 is TGTGCCTTGTGGGAGCTAGAGTTGGGCAAAAAAATCAAGGTATTT. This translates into CALWELELGKKIKVF.

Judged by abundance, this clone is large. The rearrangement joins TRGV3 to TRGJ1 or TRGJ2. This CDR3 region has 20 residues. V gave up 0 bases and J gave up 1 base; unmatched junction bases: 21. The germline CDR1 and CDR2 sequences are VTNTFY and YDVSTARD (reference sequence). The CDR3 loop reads CATWDRPKWPAEANYYKKLF. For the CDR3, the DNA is TGTGCCACCTGGGACAGGCCGAAGTGGCCAGCCGAAGCCAATTATTATAAGAAACTCTTT.

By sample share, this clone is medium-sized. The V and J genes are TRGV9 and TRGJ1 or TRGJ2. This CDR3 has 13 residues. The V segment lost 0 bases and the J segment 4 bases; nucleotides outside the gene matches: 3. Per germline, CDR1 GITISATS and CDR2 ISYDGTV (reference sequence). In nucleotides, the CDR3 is TGTGCCTTGTGGGAGGTGCTATATTATAAGAAACTCTTT. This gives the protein CALWEVLYYKKLF.

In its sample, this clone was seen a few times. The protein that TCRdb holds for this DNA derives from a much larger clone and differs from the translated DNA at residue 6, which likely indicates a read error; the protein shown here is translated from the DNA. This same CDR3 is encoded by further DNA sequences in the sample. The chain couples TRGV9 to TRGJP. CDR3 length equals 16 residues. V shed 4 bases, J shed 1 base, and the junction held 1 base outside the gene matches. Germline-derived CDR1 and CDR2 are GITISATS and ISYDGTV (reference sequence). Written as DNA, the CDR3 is TGTGCCTTGTGGGAAGGGCAAGAGTTGGGCAAAAAAATCAAGGTATTT. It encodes CALWEGQELGKKIKVF.

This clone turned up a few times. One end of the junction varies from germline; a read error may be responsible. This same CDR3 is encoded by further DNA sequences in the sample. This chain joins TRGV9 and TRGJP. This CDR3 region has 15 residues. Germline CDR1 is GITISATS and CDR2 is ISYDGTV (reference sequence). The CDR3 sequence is CALWEQKLGKKIKVF. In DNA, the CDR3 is TGTGCCTTGTGGGAGCAAAAGTTGGGCAAAAAAATCAAGGTGTTT.

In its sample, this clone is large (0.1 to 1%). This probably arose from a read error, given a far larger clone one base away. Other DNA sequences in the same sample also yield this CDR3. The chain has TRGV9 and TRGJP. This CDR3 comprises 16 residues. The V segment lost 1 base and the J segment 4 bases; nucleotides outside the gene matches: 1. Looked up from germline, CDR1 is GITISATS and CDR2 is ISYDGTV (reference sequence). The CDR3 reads CALWEVQELGKKIKVF. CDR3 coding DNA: TGTGCCTTGTGGGAGGTACAAGAGTTGGGCAAAAAAATCAAGGTATTT.

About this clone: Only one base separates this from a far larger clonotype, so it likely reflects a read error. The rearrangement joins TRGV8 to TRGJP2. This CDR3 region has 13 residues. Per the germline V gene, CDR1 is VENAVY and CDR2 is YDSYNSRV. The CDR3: CATWDLSDWIETF. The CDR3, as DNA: TGTGCCACCTGGGATCTGAGTGATTGGATCGAGACGTTT.

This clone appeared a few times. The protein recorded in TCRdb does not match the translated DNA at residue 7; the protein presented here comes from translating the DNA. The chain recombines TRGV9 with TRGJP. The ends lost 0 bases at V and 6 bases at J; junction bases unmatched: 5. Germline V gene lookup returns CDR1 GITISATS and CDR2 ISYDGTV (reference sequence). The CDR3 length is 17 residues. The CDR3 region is CALWEVVGELGKKIKVF. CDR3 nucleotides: TGTGCCTTGTGGGAGGTGGTTGGAGAGTTGGGCAAAAAAATCAAGGTATTT.

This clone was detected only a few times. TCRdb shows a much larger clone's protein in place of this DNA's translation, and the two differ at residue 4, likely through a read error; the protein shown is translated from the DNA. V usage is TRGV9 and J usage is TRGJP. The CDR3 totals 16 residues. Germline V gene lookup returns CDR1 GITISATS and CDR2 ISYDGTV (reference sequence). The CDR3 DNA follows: TGTGCCTTGTCGGAGGTGGGAGAGTTGGGCAAAAAAATCAAGGTATTT. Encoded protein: CALSEVGELGKKIKVF.

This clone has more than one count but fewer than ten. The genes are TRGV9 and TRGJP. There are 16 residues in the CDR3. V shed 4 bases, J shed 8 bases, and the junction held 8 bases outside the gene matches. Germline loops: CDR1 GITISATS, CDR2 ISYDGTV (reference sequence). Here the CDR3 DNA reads TGTGCCTTGTGGGACGACGAACAGTTGGGCAAAAAAATCAAGGTATTT. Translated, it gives CALWDDEQLGKKIKVF.

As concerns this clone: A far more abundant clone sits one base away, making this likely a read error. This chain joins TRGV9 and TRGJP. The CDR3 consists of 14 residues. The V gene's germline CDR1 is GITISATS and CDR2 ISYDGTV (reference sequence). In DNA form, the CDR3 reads TGTGCCTTGTGGGAGCAGTTGGGCAAAAAAATCGAGGTATTT. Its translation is CALWEQLGKKIEVF.

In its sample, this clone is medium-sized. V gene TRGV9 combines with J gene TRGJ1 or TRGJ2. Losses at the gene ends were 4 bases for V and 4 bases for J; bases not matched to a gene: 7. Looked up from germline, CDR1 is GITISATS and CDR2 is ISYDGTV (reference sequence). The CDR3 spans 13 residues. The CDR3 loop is CALWEPRYYKKLF. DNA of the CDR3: TGTGCCTTGTGGGAACCGCGATATTATAAGAAACTCTTT.

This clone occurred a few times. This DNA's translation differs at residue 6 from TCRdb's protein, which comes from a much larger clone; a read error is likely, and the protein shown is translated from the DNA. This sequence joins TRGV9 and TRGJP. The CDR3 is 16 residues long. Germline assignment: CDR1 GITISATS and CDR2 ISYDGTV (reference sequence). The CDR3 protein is CALWEAHELGKKIKVF. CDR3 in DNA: TGTGCCCTGTGGGAGGCGCACGAGTTGGGCAAAAAAATCAAGGTATTT.

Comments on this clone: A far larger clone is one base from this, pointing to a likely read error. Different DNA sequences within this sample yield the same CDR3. The CDR3: CALWEEQELGKKIKVF. Written as DNA, the CDR3 is TGTGCCTTGTGGGAGGAACAGGAGTTGGGCAAAAAAATCAAGGTATTT. V gene TRGV9 combines with J gene TRGJP. Trimming took 2 bases from V and 7 from J; bases not matched to a gene: 5. The CDR3 is made up of 16 amino acids. Germline CDR1 GITISATS, CDR2 ISYDGTV (reference sequence).

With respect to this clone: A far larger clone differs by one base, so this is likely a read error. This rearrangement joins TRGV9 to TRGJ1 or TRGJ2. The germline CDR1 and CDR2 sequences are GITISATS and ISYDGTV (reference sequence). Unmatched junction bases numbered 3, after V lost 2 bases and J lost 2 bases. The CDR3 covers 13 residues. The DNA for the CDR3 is TGTGCCTTGTGGGAGGCCTATTATTATAAGAAACTCTTT. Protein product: CALWEAYYYKKLF.

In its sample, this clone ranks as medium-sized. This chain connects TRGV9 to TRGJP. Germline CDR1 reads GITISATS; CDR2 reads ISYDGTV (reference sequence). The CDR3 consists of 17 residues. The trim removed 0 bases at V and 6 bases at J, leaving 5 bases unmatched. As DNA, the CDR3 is TGTGCCTTGTGGGAGGTGCGGGGAGAGTTGGGCAAAAAAATCAAGGTATTT. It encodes CALWEVRGELGKKIKVF.